The 30 T cell receptor beta chains reported below all come from one sample, sequenced in a study of cytomegalovirus exposure and HLA in healthy donors. Use of 60 Vbeta and 13 Jbeta primers characterized the PCR. TCRdb keeps only in-frame clones here, not all; method: immunoSEQ multiplex PCR. This sample's clone table lists fewer than 150,000 clones. Sequencing was carried out using PBMCs. The receptor source for this set is an older woman in good health and CMV-seronegative.

J is TRBJ2-5 and V is TRBV5-4; TRBD2 agrees at 7 bases. The CDR3 contains 14 residues. The germline gives CDR1 SGHNT, CDR2 YYREEE (reference sequence). V dropped 7 bases and J dropped 2; count of bases not matched to a gene: 8. The chain's CDR3 is CASGLRDYQETQYF. DNA of the CDR3: TGTGCCAGCGGCCTCCGGGACTATCAAGAGACCCAGTACTTC.

The rearrangement uses TRBV5-8 and TRBJ1-4; TRBD1 matches at 8 bases. This CDR3 is 12 amino acids long. The germline V gene encodes CDR1 SGHTS and CDR2 YDEGEE. V lost 5 bases to trimming and J lost 12 bases; unmatched junction nucleotides: 6. Written as DNA, the CDR3 is TGTGCCAGCAGTCCGGACAGGGCGCAACTGTTTTTT. This codes for CASSPDRAQLFF.

This rearrangement joins TRBV2 to TRBJ2-2, with D uncertain. The CDR3 has 15 residues. The germline V gene has CDR1 SNHLY and CDR2 FYNNEI. V lost 1 base and J 0 bases, leaving 6 bases between the germline ends. CDR3 sequence: CASSEGLANTGELFF. The CDR3 DNA reads as TGTGCCAGCAGTGAAGGGCTAGCGAACACCGGGGAGCTGTTTTTT.

This sequence joins TRBV5-1 and TRBJ2-3; 9 positions agree with TRBD2. The CDR3 is 16 amino acids. Germline CDR1 SGHRS, CDR2 YFSETQ. V lost 6 bases, J lost 4 bases, and 12 bases stayed unmatched. The CDR3 nucleotides are TGCGCCAGCAAGGCGGCGGCTAGCGGGGCGTCAGATACGCAGTATTTT. It encodes CASKAAASGASDTQYF.

This chain joins TRBV27 and TRBJ2-7; TRBD2 matches 7 bases. Germline assignment: CDR1 MNHEY and CDR2 SMNVEV (reference sequence). This CDR3 comprises 13 residues. The V gene end was trimmed by 3 bases and the J gene end by 6 bases; junction bases not matched to a gene: 5. CDR3 sequence (DNA): TGTGCCAGCAGTTTTGGCGGGGAGGGCGAGCAGTACTTC. The encoded protein is CASSFGGEGEQYF.

Here the CDR3 DNA reads TGTGCCAGCAGCCCCCGGACAGGGAACACTGAAGCTTTCTTT. This sequence encodes CASSPRTGNTEAFF. The genes are TRBV7-9 and TRBJ1-1; 7 bases match TRBD1. Per the germline V gene, CDR1 is SEHNR and CDR2 is FQNEAQ (reference sequence). The CDR3 contains 14 residues. Trimming took 5 bases from V and 1 from J; bases not matched to a gene: 4.

The chain uses TRBV5-1 and TRBJ1-5; 7 positions match TRBD1. Germline loops: CDR1 SGHRS, CDR2 YFSETQ. This CDR3 region has 15 residues. Trimming at V came to 0 bases and at J to 4 bases, leaving 4 bases not matched to a gene. The CDR3 DNA sequence: TGCGCCAGCAGCTTGGCGACAGGGCTAAATCAGCCCCAGCATTTT. It specifies CASSLATGLNQPQHF.

The CDR3 DNA sequence: TGTGCCAGCAGCCCCTTAGCGGGGCCTAGCACAGATACGCAGTATTTT. Protein sequence: CASSPLAGPSTDTQYF. This rearrangement joins TRBV7-6 to TRBJ2-3; 8 bases match TRBD2. CDR1 is SGHVS, CDR2 FNYEAQ, per germline. Trimming at V came to 5 bases and at J to 0 bases, leaving 7 bases not matched to a gene. This CDR3 is 16 amino acids long.

V is TRBV4-1 and J is TRBJ1-1; D uncertain. The CDR3 consists of 15 residues. V was trimmed by 0 bases and J by 3 bases, leaving 11 bases between them. CDR1 is MGHRA, CDR2 YSYEKL, per germline. CDR3 sequence (DNA): TGCGCCAGCAGCCAAGACGGTGGAGTTTACACTGAAGCTTTCTTT. Amino acid sequence: CASSQDGGVYTEAFF.

The chain carries TRBV9 and TRBJ2-1; 12 bases fit TRBD2. Trimming took 0 bases from V and 0 from J; bases not matched to a gene: 4. Germline V lookup: CDR1 SGDLS, CDR2 YYNGEE. The CDR3 extends over 18 amino acids. The CDR3 coding sequence is TGTGCCAGCAGCGTAGGGGGACTAGCGGGTAGCTCCTACAATGAGCAGTTCTTC. Its protein is CASSVGGLAGSSYNEQFF.

The J gene is TRBJ1-2, the V gene TRBV19; D unresolved. V dropped 9 bases and J dropped 5 bases, with 10 bases sitting between them. The length of the CDR3 is 11 residues. Germline lookup yields CDR1 LNHDA and CDR2 SQIVND (reference sequence). The DNA for the CDR3 is TGTGCCAGCAGTGAGGGTTATGGCTACACCTTC. It translates to CASSEGYGYTF.

The chain employs TRBV25-1 and TRBJ2-5, with TRBD2 matching 9 bases. This CDR3 spans 16 amino acids. The J segment lost 5 bases and the V segment lost 3 bases, leaving 10 bases of the junction unmatched. The germline gives CDR1 MGHDK, CDR2 SYGVNS. CDR3 nucleotide sequence: TGTGCCAGCAGTGAGTCACCGGGACTAGCTACTGAGACCCAGTACTTC. Protein: CASSESPGLATETQYF. Full variable domain (rest looked up from reference TRBV25-1 and TRBJ2-5): EADIYQTPRYLVIGTGKKITLECSQTMGHDKMYWYQQDPGMELHLIHYSYGVNSTEKGDLSSESTVSRIRTEHFPLTLESARPSHTSQYLCASSESPGLATETQYFGPGTRLLVL.

The CDR3 sequence is CASSLDRGSGNTIYF. The CDR3 region has the DNA TGTGCCAGCTCCCTCGACAGGGGCTCTGGAAACACCATATATTTT. V gene TRBV18 combines with J gene TRBJ1-3, with 8 bases matching TRBD1. The CDR3 is 15 amino acids. V was pared by 6 bases and J by 0 bases, with 4 bases of the junction left unmatched. Germline V CDR1 and CDR2: KGHSH, LQKENI.

J is TRBJ2-1 and V is TRBV28, with 12 bases fitting TRBD2. V lost 6 bases and J lost 4; bases outside the gene matches: 4. CDR1 is MDHEN, CDR2 SYDVKM, per germline. The CDR3 covers 15 residues. In DNA, the CDR3 is TGTGCCAGCAGCCAGCTAGCGGGAGGGTACAATGAGCAGTTCTTC. Translated: CASSQLAGGYNEQFF.

The chain recombines TRBV19 with TRBJ2-7, with 7 nucleotides matching TRBD1. CDR1 is LNHDA and CDR2 is SQIVND in the germline V gene (reference sequence). This CDR3 comprises 15 residues. V gave up 1 base and J gave up 3 bases; unmatched junction bases: 6. In nucleotides, the CDR3 is TGTGCCAGTAGTATAGTTCAGACAGGGATCTACGAGCAGTACTTC. This sequence encodes CASSIVQTGIYEQYF.

This rearrangement joins TRBV12-5 to TRBJ2-6; TRBD1 matches at 10 bases. With 4 bases clipped from V and 4 bases from J, the junction kept 13 bases outside the gene matches. The length of the CDR3 is 19 residues. Germline CDR1 and CDR2: LGHNT and FRNRAP. In DNA, the CDR3 is TGTGCTAGTGGTTGGCACCGGGACAGGGGTATTCGGGGGGCCAACGTCCTGACTTTC. Translation: CASGWHRDRGIRGANVLTF.

The chain joins TRBV5-1 to TRBJ2-5, with D possibly matching TRBD2 (6 bases). The CDR3 length is 14 residues. Trimming stripped 0 bases from V and 4 bases from J, with 10 bases between. Germline V gene data show CDR1 as SGHRS and CDR2 as YFSETQ. This chain's CDR3 is CASSLGLVGETQYF. In nucleotides, the CDR3 is TGCGCCAGCAGCTTGGGACTAGTAGGAGAGACCCAGTACTTC.

The chain couples TRBV4-1 to TRBJ1-1, with D hard to call. The CDR3 spans 14 residues. Looked up from germline, CDR1 is MGHRA and CDR2 is YSYEKL. V was pared by 1 base and J by 0 bases, with 6 bases between. The CDR3 bases are TGCGCCAGCAGCCAAGTGGCCCTGAACACTGAAGCTTTCTTT. Translating it yields CASSQVALNTEAFF.

The gene calls are TRBV6-4 and TRBJ2-3; 14 nucleotides align to TRBD2. The CDR3 is 16 amino acids. Germline loops: CDR1 MRHNA, CDR2 SNTAGT. The ends lost 0 bases at V and 4 bases at J; junction bases unmatched: 0. CDR3 region: CASSDSTSGGADTQYF. The CDR3 coding sequence is TGTGCCAGCAGTGACTCGACTAGCGGGGGGGCAGATACGCAGTATTTT.

This chain links TRBV28 with TRBJ2-7, with 10 bases matching TRBD2. The CDR3 covers 17 residues. V lost 8 bases and J lost 3; bases outside the gene matches: 16. Germline CDR1 and CDR2: MDHEN and SYDVKM. The CDR3 region is CASSQPTGTSDLYEQYF. The CDR3 nucleotides read TGTGCCAGCTCACAGCCAACGGGGACTAGCGATCTCTACGAGCAGTACTTC.

The chain links TRBV11-2 to TRBJ2-1, with 12 bases that match TRBD2. CDR1 and CDR2 from the germline V gene are SGHAT and FQNNGV. The CDR3 loop spans 18 amino acids. The trim removed 1 base at V and 10 bases at J, leaving 14 bases unmatched. CDR3 sequence reads: CASSLGVSGLAGIWEQFF. As DNA, the CDR3 is TGTGCCAGCAGCTTAGGGGTTTCCGGACTAGCGGGAATTTGGGAGCAGTTCTTC.

V and J are TRBV2 and TRBJ2-5; 9 bases agree with TRBD2. Germline V gene lookup returns CDR1 SNHLY and CDR2 FYNNEI. Trimming cost V 2 bases and J 5 bases; bases outside gene matches: 12. There are 17 residues in the CDR3. DNA for the CDR3: TGTGCCAGCAGTGAACGTTCGGCGGGAGGGCCATGGGAGACCCAGTACTTC. This codes for CASSERSAGGPWETQYF.

The rearrangement links TRBV19 to TRBJ1-3; D gene uncertain. V was cut by 2 bases and J by 0 bases, with 8 bases left in between. Germline V gene sequence: CDR1 LNHDA, CDR2 SQIVND (reference sequence). This CDR3 has 15 residues. DNA of the CDR3: TGTGCCAGTAGTATACCCGGAGGCTCTGGAAACACCATATATTTT. Translating it yields CASSIPGGSGNTIYF. The variable domain in full, completed from reference TRBV19 and TRBJ1-3, reads DGGITQSPKYLFRKEGQNVTLSCEQNLNHDAMYWYRQDPGQGLRLIYYSQIVNDFQKGDIAEGYSVSREKKESFPLTVTSAQKNPTAFYLCASSIPGGSGNTIYFGEGSWLTVV.

The chain joins TRBV18 to TRBJ1-2; a possible D gene is TRBD1 (6 bases). The CDR3 covers 16 residues. V gave up 0 bases and J gave up 6 bases, with 17 bases separating them. Looked up from germline, CDR1 is KGHSH and CDR2 is LQKENI. The DNA of the CDR3 is TGTGCCAGCTCACCACCGATTTCAGGGACAAGGGATGGCTACACCTTC. Translating it yields CASSPPISGTRDGYTF.

The chain joins TRBV6-5 to TRBJ1-5; 7 bases agree with TRBD1. V dropped 6 bases and J dropped 2; count of bases not matched to a gene: 7. Germline CDR1 MNHEY, CDR2 SVGAGI. CDR3 length: 15 residues. The CDR3 DNA is TGTGCCAGCAGGACCGACAGGGCCGGCAATCAGCCCCAGCATTTT. As protein: CASRTDRAGNQPQHF.

The chain joins TRBV7-3 to TRBJ2-5, with D unresolved. Germline lookup yields CDR1 SGHTA and CDR2 FQGTGA. V gave up 4 bases and J gave up 3 bases, with 12 bases separating them. The CDR3 runs to 14 residues. The CDR3 is CASSSRGGKETQYF. The DNA for the CDR3 is TGTGCCAGCAGCTCCCGCGGCGGAAAAGAGACCCAGTACTTC. Filled out from reference TRBV7-3 and TRBJ2-5, the complete variable domain reads GAGVSQTPSNKVTEKGKYVELRCDPISGHTALYWYRQSLGQGPEFLIYFQGTGAADDSGLPNDRFFAVRPEGSVSTLKIQRTERGDSAVYLCASSSRGGKETQYFGPGTRLLVL.

V gene TRBV6-5 combines with J gene TRBJ2-5; the D gene is possibly TRBD2 (5 bases). Germline values: CDR1 MNHEY, CDR2 SVGAGI. V was cut by 6 bases and J by 4 bases, with 9 bases left in between. The CDR3 sequence is 12 residues long. The CDR3: CASRDGGETQYF. As DNA, the CDR3 is TGTGCCAGCAGGGACGGAGGAGAGACCCAGTACTTC.

The V and J genes are TRBV4-2 and TRBJ2-1; TRBD1 is a possible D gene (6 bases). This CDR3 has 13 residues. The germline CDR1 and CDR2 sequences are LGHNA and YNFKEQ. V lost 3 bases, J lost 12 bases, and 15 bases lay in between. The CDR3 sequence is CASSQGVGAGQFF. CDR3 nucleotides: TGTGCCAGCAGCCAGGGGGTGGGGGCTGGGCAGTTCTTC.

This chain connects TRBV28 to TRBJ1-2; TRBD1 matches at 7 bases. This CDR3 spans 13 amino acids. With 3 bases clipped from V and 6 bases from J, the junction kept 4 bases outside the gene matches. Germline V gene sequence: CDR1 MDHEN, CDR2 SYDVKM. CDR3: CASSFGRGDGYTF. The CDR3 DNA reads TGTGCCAGCAGTTTCGGCAGGGGGGATGGCTACACCTTC.

The J gene is TRBJ2-3, the V gene TRBV7-3; D is possibly TRBD1 (5 bases). The CDR3 contains 13 residues. Looked up from germline, CDR1 is SGHTA and CDR2 is FQGTGA. Trimming removed 8 bases from V and 4 bases from J, with 13 bases in between. In DNA form, the CDR3 reads TGTGCCAGCGGTCAGGGTTATGCAGATACGCAGTATTTT. Its protein product is CASGQGYADTQYF. Drawing the rest from reference TRBV7-3 and TRBJ2-3, the complete variable domain is GAGVSQTPSNKVTEKGKYVELRCDPISGHTALYWYRQSLGQGPEFLIYFQGTGAADDSGLPNDRFFAVRPEGSVSTLKIQRTERGDSAVYLCASGQGYADTQYFGPGTRLTVL.